This T cell receptor beta chain was captured by sequencing in a study of primary melanoma T cells and metastatic recurrence. Trimming cost V 7 bases and J 5 bases, with 8 bases left between them. The length of the CDR3 is 12 residues. Germline values: CDR1 MNHGY, CDR2 SAAAGT. The table came from immunoSEQ multiplex PCR; TCRdb's copy has only in-frame clones and leaves some out. This sample carries a few hundred clones, 85% of them seen once, and the ten largest clones take roughly a sixth. The chain combines TRBV6-8 with TRBJ2-2; D not certain. This TCR was recovered from a human donor with melanoma. Sample: melanoma tumor tissue. The CDR3: CASTLRTGELFF. For the CDR3, the DNA is TGTGCCAGCACGTTAAGGACCGGGGAGCTGTTTTTT.